This T cell receptor (beta chain) stems from a study of blood T cell repertoires in COVID-19. Study background: There were acute and convalescent COVID-19 samples, and they came from the United States, Italy and Spain. Sample material is recorded as cDNA or gDNA derived from T cells, B-cell-depleted T cells, or PBMCs.

Seattle researchers signed up patients amid active infection and tracked them longitudinally. The V end was cut by 5 bases, the J end by 4 bases, with 11 bases between. Germline assignment: CDR1 MNHEY and CDR2 SVGAGI. The length of the CDR3 is 13 residues. Original processing notes: Amplification from reference gene primers served as the basis for estimated nucleated cell counts. Here immunoSEQ multiplex PCR was the method, and the copy in TCRdb shows in-frame clones only, minus some. That table gives V, J and clone size, and the DNA gave D and trimming. The table lists a few hundred thousand clones, 90% of them singletons.

Sequences were obtained from peripheral blood. This TCR came from a woman aged 55-75 years with COVID-19, enrolled during active disease. This sequence joins TRBV6-5 and TRBJ1-2, with D possibly TRBD1 on 6 matching bases. CDR3 nucleotide sequence: TGTGCCAGCAGTAGACAGGAGGTCTATGGCTACACCTTC. As protein: CASSRQEVYGYTF.